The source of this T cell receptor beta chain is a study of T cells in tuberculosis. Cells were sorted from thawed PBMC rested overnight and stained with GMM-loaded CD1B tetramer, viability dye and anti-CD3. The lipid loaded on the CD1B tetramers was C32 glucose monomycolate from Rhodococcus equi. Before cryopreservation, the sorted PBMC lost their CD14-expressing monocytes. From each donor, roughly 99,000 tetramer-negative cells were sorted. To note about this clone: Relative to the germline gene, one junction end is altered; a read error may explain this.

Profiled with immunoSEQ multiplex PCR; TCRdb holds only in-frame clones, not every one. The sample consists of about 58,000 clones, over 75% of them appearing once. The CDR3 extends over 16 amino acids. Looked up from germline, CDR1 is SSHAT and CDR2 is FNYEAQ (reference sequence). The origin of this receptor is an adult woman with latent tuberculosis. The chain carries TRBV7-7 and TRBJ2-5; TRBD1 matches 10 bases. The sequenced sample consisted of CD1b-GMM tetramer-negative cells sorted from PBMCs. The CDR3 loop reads CASNLPGTGDYSTQYF. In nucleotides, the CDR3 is TGTGCTAGCAACCTCCCCGGGACAGGGGATTACTCGACCCAGTACTTC.